The 13 T cell receptor beta chains presented below share a single source sample, sequenced in a study of T cell responses to AZD1222 COVID-19 vaccine (dated by TCRdb to the early 2020s). The library was obtained by the immunoSEQ multiplex PCR assay. TCRdb obtained this table from immuneACCESS and retained in-frame rearrangements with V and J assigned. These tables miss some clones; where compared with another copy, unresolved V genes account for less than half of the shortfall, and the remainder is unexplained. The sample table lists around 180,000 clones, 85% to 90% of them with a count of one. The top ten hold 6% to 8.5% of the sample. The time point label, read with the paper, signifies: baseline before first vaccination. Sequenced here: peripheral blood, sampled on day 0 of AZD1222 vaccination. Receptors were obtained from an adult in good health.

This clone occurred once. The chain links TRBV12-5 to TRBJ2-4; either TRBD1 or TRBD2 may supply D (5 bases each). The germline V and J ends were trimmed by 0 bases and 0 bases, with 18 bases remaining between them. Germline V lookup: CDR1 LGHNT, CDR2 FRNRAP. This CDR3 has 19 amino acids. The CDR3 coding sequence is TGTGCTAGTGGTTTGGTACTGGGGCCGGGGAGAGTAGCCAAAAACATTCAGTACTTC. Its translation is CASGLVLGPGRVAKNIQYF.

This sequence joins TRBV28 and TRBJ2-7; D uncertain. The CDR3 sequence is 15 residues long. With 5 bases removed from V and 6 bases from J, the gap between germline ends came to 20 bases. Germline loops: CDR1 MDHEN, CDR2 SYDVKM. The DNA of the CDR3 is TGTGCCAGCAGTACGCGAATGAAGCGAGTGGTCGAGCAGTACTTC. Translation: CASSTRMKRVVEQYF. Variable domain in full (rest from reference TRBV28 and TRBJ2-7): DVKVTQSSRYLVKRTGEKVFLECVQDMDHENMFWYRQDPGLGLRLIYFSYDVKMKEKGDIPEGYSVSREKKERFSLILESASTNQTSMYLCASSTRMKRVVEQYFGPGTRLTVT.

The V and J genes are TRBV12-3 or TRBV12-4 and TRBJ2-2, with no clear D. V gave up 5 bases and J gave up 9 bases, with 13 bases separating them. The CDR3 is 13 amino acids. The CDR3 DNA reads TGTGCCAGCAGTCTACCGGGCCCCCGGGAGCTGTTTTTT. Protein product: CASSLPGPRELFF.

This clone was observed a single time. Other DNA sequences in the sample encode the same CDR3. The chain carries TRBV27 and TRBJ1-5, with D perhaps matching TRBD1 (5 bases). V dropped 0 bases and J dropped 7 bases, with 10 bases sitting between them. The CDR3 length is 14 residues. Germline V gene sequence: CDR1 MNHEY, CDR2 SMNVEV (reference sequence). The CDR3 nucleotides are TGTGCCAGCAGTTTATCCCAGGGTCAGCAGCCCCAGCATTTT. It encodes CASSLSQGQQPQHF.

The count of this clone is one. The J gene is TRBJ1-1, the V gene TRBV2, with D possibly being TRBD1 (6 bases). CDR1 is SNHLY, CDR2 FYNNEI, per germline. With 2 bases removed from V and 0 bases from J, the gap between germline ends came to 10 bases. CDR3 length equals 15 residues. CDR3 sequence: CASSERQAMNTEAFF. CDR3 nucleotide sequence: TGTGCCAGCAGTGAAAGACAGGCCATGAACACTGAAGCTTTCTTT.

The V call is TRBV6-1, the J call TRBJ2-3, with unresolved D. The CDR3 extends over 11 amino acids. Germline lookup yields CDR1 MNHNS and CDR2 SASEGT. V lost 3 bases, J lost 6 bases, and 4 bases lay in between. CDR3 nucleotide sequence: TGTGCCAGCAGTGAGGGGGATACGCAGTATTTT. It encodes CASSEGDTQYF.

This sequence joins TRBV10-2 and TRBJ2-3; D possibly corresponds to TRBD2 (6 bases). V lost 0 bases and J 1 base, leaving 11 bases between the germline ends. CDR1 and CDR2 from the germline V gene are WSHSY and SAAADI. This CDR3 has 16 amino acids. The CDR3: CASSESIPGGTDTQYF. The DNA for the CDR3 is TGCGCCAGCAGTGAGTCGATCCCGGGGGGCACAGATACGCAGTATTTT.

The V and J genes are TRBV2 and TRBJ1-4, with D perhaps matching TRBD1 (6 bases). Between the trimmed V and J ends, which lost 6 bases and 6 bases, there was a span of 17 bases. The CDR3 contains 15 residues. Germline lookup yields CDR1 SNHLY and CDR2 FYNNEI. As DNA, the CDR3 is TGTGCCAGCAGACGAACAGGGCGGGGGGATGAAAAACTGTTTTTT. It is translated as CASRRTGRGDEKLFF. Using reference TRBV2 and TRBJ1-4 for the parts outside the CDR3, the full variable domain is EPEVTQTPSHQVTQMGQEVILRCVPISNHLYFYWYRQILGQKVEFLVSFYNNEISEKSEIFDDQFSVERPDGSNFTLKIRSTKLEDSAMYFCASRRTGRGDEKLFFGSGTQLSVL.

The chain is built from TRBV11-1 and TRBJ1-2; no clear D. Germline CDR1 and CDR2: SGHAT and FQDESV (reference sequence). Trimming shortened V by 3 bases and J by 1 base, and 12 bases separated the two germline ends. The CDR3 contains 15 residues. CDR3 in amino acids: CASSLSAGRNYGYTF. Here the CDR3 DNA reads TGTGCCAGCAGCTTGTCGGCAGGACGTAACTATGGCTACACCTTC.

V usage is TRBV3-1 (or the pseudogene TRBV3-2) and J usage is TRBJ2-7; 10 nucleotides line up with TRBD2. In germline, CDR1 is LGHDT, CDR2 YNNKEL (reference sequence). The CDR3 is 15 residues long. V gave up 4 bases and J gave up 5 bases; unmatched junction bases: 8. In DNA, the CDR3 is TGTGCCAGCAGCCCGCAGCGGGGGGGCCAGAACGAGCAGTACTTC. This encodes CASSPQRGGQNEQYF.

The J gene is TRBJ2-1, the V gene TRBV3-1 (or the pseudogene TRBV3-2), with 12 bases that match TRBD2. The trim removed 1 base at V and 2 bases at J, leaving 3 bases unmatched. The CDR3 extends over 17 amino acids. Germline lookup yields CDR1 LGHDT and CDR2 YNNKEL (reference sequence). The DNA of the CDR3 is TGTGCCAGCAGCCAAGTTGCTAGCGGGGGGGCCTACAATGAGCAGTTCTTC. Translation gives CASSQVASGGAYNEQFF.

The chain employs TRBV3-1 (or the pseudogene TRBV3-2) and TRBJ1-1; D perhaps matches TRBD1 (6 bases). CDR1 LGHDT and CDR2 YNNKEL come from the germline V gene (reference sequence). The V end lost 3 bases, the J end lost 9 bases, and 8 bases lay between the germline ends. The CDR3 loop spans 11 amino acids. The DNA for the CDR3 is TGTGCCAGCAGCCACGGGACACAAGCTTTCTTT. Amino acids: CASSHGTQAFF.

This clone has only one observation. The chain recombines TRBV7-9 with TRBJ1-1, with D maybe TRBD1 (5 bases). Per the germline V gene, CDR1 is SEHNR and CDR2 is FQNEAQ (reference sequence). This CDR3 has 13 amino acids. Trimming cost V 5 bases and J 1 base, with 8 bases left between them. The CDR3 region has the DNA TGTGCCAGCAGCCCTGGGACGAACACTGAAGCTTTCTTT. This encodes CASSPGTNTEAFF.